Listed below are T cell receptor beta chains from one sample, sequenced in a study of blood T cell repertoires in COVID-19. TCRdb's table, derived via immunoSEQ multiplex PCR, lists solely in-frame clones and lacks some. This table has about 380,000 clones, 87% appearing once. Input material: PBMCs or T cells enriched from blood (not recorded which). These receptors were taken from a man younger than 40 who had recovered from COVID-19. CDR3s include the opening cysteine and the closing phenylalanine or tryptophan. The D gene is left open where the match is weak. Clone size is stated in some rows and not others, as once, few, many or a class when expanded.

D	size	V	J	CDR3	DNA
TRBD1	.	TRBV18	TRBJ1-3	CASSPPRTGGFDTIYF	TGTGCCAGCTCACCCCCCCGGACAGGGGGCTTTGACACCATATATTTT
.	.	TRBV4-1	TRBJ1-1	CASSQALSQGWSTEAFF	TGCGCCAGCAGCCAAGCCCTTTCTCAGGGCTGGAGCACTGAAGCTTTCTTT
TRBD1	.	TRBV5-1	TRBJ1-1	CASRPIGGGRGAEAFF	TGCGCCAGCCGACCGATAGGGGGCGGCCGAGGCGCTGAAGCTTTCTTT
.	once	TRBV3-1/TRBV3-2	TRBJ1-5	CASSQNRGTNQPQHF	TGTGCCAGCAGCCAAAATAGAGGCACCAATCAGCCCCAGCATTTT
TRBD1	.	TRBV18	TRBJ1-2	CASSPGTGHGYTF	TGTGCCAGCTCACCCGGGACAGGGCATGGCTACACCTTC
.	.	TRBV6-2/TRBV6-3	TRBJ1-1	CASSSFTEAFF	TGTGCCAGCAGTTCTTTCACTGAAGCTTTCTTT
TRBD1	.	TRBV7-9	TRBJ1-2	CASSFQSGGYGYTF	TGTGCCAGCAGCTTCCAATCAGGGGGCTATGGCTACACCTTC
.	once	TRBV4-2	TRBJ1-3	CASSQNFPGDSGNTIYF	TGTGCCAGCAGCCAAAATTTTCCGGGGGACTCTGGAAACACCATATATTTT
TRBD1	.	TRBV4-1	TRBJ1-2	CASSQPGQGAFSYTF	TGCGCCAGCAGCCAGCCGGGACAGGGGGCTTTTAGCTACACCTTC
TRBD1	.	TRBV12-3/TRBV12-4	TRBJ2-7	CASRGQGLGEQYF	TGTGCCAGCAGGGGACAGGGATTGGGCGAGCAGTACTTC
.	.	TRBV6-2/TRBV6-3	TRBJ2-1	CASSYLVSSYNEQFF	TGTGCCAGCAGTTACCTGGTTAGCTCCTACAATGAGCAGTTCTTC
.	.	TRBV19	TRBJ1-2	CASSTSGYGYTF	TGTGCCAGTAGTACCTCAGGCTATGGCTACACCTTC
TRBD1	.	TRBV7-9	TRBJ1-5	CASSRQGAQHF	TGTGCCAGCAGCCGTCAGGGGGCCCAGCATTTT
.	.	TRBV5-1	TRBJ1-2	CASSLAYTGENYGYTF	TGCGCCAGCAGCTTGGCCTACACCGGAGAGAACTATGGCTACACCTTC
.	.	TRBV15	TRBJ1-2	CATSRDQGYGYTF	TGTGCCACCAGCAGAGATCAGGGCTATGGCTACACCTTC
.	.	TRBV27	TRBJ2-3	CASSLSRRGTTDTQYF	TGTGCCAGCAGTTTATCGCGACGGGGGACCACAGATACGCAGTATTTT
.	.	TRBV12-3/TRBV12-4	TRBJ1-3	CASSRGNTIYF	TGTGCCAGCAGTCGTGGAAACACCATATATTTT
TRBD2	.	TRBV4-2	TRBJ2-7	CASSQDSLAGDYEQYF	TGTGCCAGCAGCCAAGATAGCCTAGCGGGGGACTACGAGCAGTACTTC
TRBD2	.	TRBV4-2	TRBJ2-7	CASSPKGSGARVEQYF	TGTGCCAGCAGCCCAAAGGGTAGCGGGGCGCGGGTCGAGCAGTACTTC
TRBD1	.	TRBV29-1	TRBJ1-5	CSCAGGIGQPQHF	TGCAGTTGCGCAGGGGGAATTGGTCAGCCCCAGCATTTT
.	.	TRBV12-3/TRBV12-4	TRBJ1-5	CASNVGPQPQHF	TGTGCCAGCAACGTGGGGCCTCAGCCCCAGCATTTT
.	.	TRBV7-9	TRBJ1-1	CASSPVRQEAFF	TGTGCCAGCAGCCCCGTCCGACAGGAAGCTTTCTTT
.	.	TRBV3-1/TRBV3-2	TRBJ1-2	CASSQYEGGYTF	TGTGCCAGCAGCCAATATGAGGGCGGCTACACCTTC
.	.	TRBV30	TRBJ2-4	CAWSVKRDKNIQYF	TGTGCCTGGAGTGTAAAGAGGGACAAAAACATTCAGTACTTC
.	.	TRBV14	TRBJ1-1	CASSQVGTRAFF	TGTGCCAGCAGCCAAGTGGGCACCCGAGCTTTCTTT
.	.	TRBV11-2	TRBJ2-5	CASSSLALQETQYF	TGTGCCAGCAGCTCCCTAGCCCTCCAAGAGACCCAGTACTTC
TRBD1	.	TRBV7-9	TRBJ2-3	CASSPGQGMIADTQYF	TGTGCCAGCAGCCCAGGACAGGGGATGATTGCAGATACGCAGTATTTT
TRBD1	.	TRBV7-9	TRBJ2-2	CASIFGTGAGELFF	TGTGCCAGCATCTTCGGGACAGGGGCCGGGGAGCTGTTTTTT
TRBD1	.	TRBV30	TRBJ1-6	CAWRTGRNSPLHF	TGTGCCTGGAGGACAGGGCGTAATTCACCCCTCCACTTT
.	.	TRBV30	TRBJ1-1	CASTRGGGVVRTEAFF	TGTGCCTCCACACGGGGGGGAGGGGTGGTGAGAACTGAAGCTTTCTTT
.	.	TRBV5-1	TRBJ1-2	CASSPAPGGYGYTF	TGCGCCAGCAGCCCCGCCCCCGGGGGATATGGCTACACCTTC
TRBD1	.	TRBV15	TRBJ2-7	CATSNSTGTGGYEQYF	TGTGCCACCAGTAATTCGACCGGGACAGGTGGCTACGAGCAGTACTTC
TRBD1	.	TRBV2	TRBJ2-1	CASNKEVGQGAGEQFF	TGTGCCAGCAATAAAGAGGTAGGGCAGGGGGCTGGCGAGCAGTTCTTC
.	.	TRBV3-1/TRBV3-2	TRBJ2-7	CASSQVNSLIEQYF	TGTGCCAGCAGCCAAGTTAACAGTCTGATCGAGCAGTACTTC
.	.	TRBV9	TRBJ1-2	CASSARGDRKYGYTF	TGTGCCAGCAGCGCACGGGGCGACAGGAAGTATGGCTACACCTTC
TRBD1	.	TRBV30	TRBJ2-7	CAWSRRDRGEQYF	TGTGCCTGGAGTAGGCGGGACAGGGGCGAGCAGTACTTC
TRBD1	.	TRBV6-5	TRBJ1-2	CASRRDRVNYGYTF	TGTGCCAGCAGGAGGGACAGGGTCAACTATGGCTACACCTTC
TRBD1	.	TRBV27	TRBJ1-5	CASSFQGANQPQHF	TGTGCCAGCAGTTTTCAGGGGGCCAATCAGCCCCAGCATTTT
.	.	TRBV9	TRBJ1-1	CASSVALQAGFSEAFF	TGTGCCAGCAGCGTAGCCCTCCAGGCAGGGTTTTCTGAAGCTTTCTTT
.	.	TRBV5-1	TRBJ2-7	CASSKGDKSYEQYF	TGCGCCAGCAGCAAGGGGGACAAATCCTACGAGCAGTACTTC
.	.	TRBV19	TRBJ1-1	CASSIEAAGFGAFF	TGTGCCAGTAGTATAGAGGCAGCGGGTTTCGGGGCTTTCTTT
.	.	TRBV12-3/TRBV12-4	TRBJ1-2	CASSSGSNYGYTF	TGTGCCAGCAGTTCGGGTTCAAACTATGGCTACACCTTC
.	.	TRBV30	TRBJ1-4	CAWTSTNEKLFF	TGTGCCTGGACCTCCACTAATGAAAAACTGTTTTTT
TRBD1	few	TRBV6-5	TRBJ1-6	CATADRVVRPLHF	TGTGCCACCGCTGACAGGGTTGTGAGGCCCCTCCACTTT
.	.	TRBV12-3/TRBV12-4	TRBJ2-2	CAFRRGNTGELFF	TGTGCCTTTAGGAGAGGAAACACCGGGGAGCTGTTTTTT
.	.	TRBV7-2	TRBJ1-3	CASSQVGGSGNTIYF	TGTGCCAGCAGCCAGGTCGGGGGCTCTGGAAACACCATATATTTT
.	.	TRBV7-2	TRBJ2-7	CASSLESNSYEQYF	TGTGCCAGCAGCTTAGAGAGCAATTCCTACGAGCAGTACTTC
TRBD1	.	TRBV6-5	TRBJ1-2	CASSPTLQGTNGYTF	TGTGCCAGCAGCCCCACCTTACAGGGGACCAATGGCTACACCTTC
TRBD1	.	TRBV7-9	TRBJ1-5	CASSLDRDPNQPQHF	TGTGCCAGCAGCCTCGACAGGGACCCCAATCAGCCCCAGCATTTT
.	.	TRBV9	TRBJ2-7	CASSVAPRDPYEQYF	TGTGCCAGCAGCGTAGCCCCCAGGGATCCCTACGAGCAGTACTTC
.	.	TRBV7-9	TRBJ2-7	CASSLLSGFYEQYF	TGTGCCAGCAGCTTATTGTCAGGGTTTTACGAGCAGTACTTC
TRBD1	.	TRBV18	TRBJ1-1	CASSPTGTGWTEAFF	TGTGCCAGCTCACCAACCGGGACAGGGTGGACTGAAGCTTTCTTT
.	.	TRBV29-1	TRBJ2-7	CSALIPPQEQYF	TGCAGCGCCCTGATTCCCCCGCAGGAGCAGTACTTC
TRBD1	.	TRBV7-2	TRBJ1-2	CASSGDRGRVYGYTF	TGTGCCAGCAGCGGCGACAGGGGGCGCGTATATGGCTACACCTTC